A selection of T cell receptor beta chains follows, all from one sample in a study of blood T cell repertoires in COVID-19. Measured with immunoSEQ multiplex PCR; TCRdb has only the in-frame clones, and not every one. The data hold more than 95,000 clones, with 79% observed a single time. Material: peripheral blood. The source is a man aged 35-49 years with active or convalescent COVID-19. Each CDR3 is given with its conserved first and last residue. The D gene is left open where the match is weak.

CDR3nt | CDR3aa | d_gene | j_gene | v_gene
TGTGCCAGCAGTGAAATTAAAGGACAGCAAGAGACCCAGTACTTC | CASSEIKGQQETQYF | NA | TRBJ2-5 | TRBV6-1
TGTGCCAGCAGCTTAGATAGCGGAGGTTACAATGAGCAGTTCTTC | CASSLDSGGYNEQFF | NA | TRBJ2-1 | TRBV7-2
TGCGCCAGCAGCCCGGACAGGAACGAGCAGTACTTC | CASSPDRNEQYF | TRBD1 | TRBJ2-7 | TRBV5-1
TGTGCCAGCAGCGTATCAGGATTTGAAGAGACCCAGTACTTC | CASSVSGFEETQYF | NA | TRBJ2-5 | TRBV9
TGCGCCAGCAGCTCCCGGACTAGCGGGACCTTCTCCTACAATGAGCAGTTCTTC | CASSSRTSGTFSYNEQFF | TRBD2 | TRBJ2-1 | TRBV5-1
TGTGCCAGCAGTTCCATGGCTCGGGTCGAGCAGTTCTTC | CASSSMARVEQFF | NA | TRBJ2-1 | TRBV28
TGTGCCAGTAGTATAGGGACAGGGGGCTTTGTGGTTCAGCCCCAGCATTTT | CASSIGTGGFVVQPQHF | TRBD1 | TRBJ1-5 | TRBV19
TGTGCCTGGGATACAGGGAACTACGAGCAGTACTTC | CAWDTGNYEQYF | NA | TRBJ2-7 | TRBV30
TGCAGCGTTGTAGGACAGGGGTATCATGGCTACACCTTC | CSVVGQGYHGYTF | TRBD1 | TRBJ1-2 | TRBV29-1
TGCAGCGTTGCCCCATCCAGGGGTGACTATGGCTACACCTTC | CSVAPSRGDYGYTF | NA | TRBJ1-2 | TRBV29-1
TGCGCCAGCAGCCAAGAGTCCCTAAGGGGCAGTGGCTACACCTTC | CASSQESLRGSGYTF | NA | TRBJ1-2 | TRBV4-1
TGTGCCAGCAGTGAAGCCGGGACAGGCTACGAGCAGTACTTC | CASSEAGTGYEQYF | TRBD1 | TRBJ2-7 | TRBV6-1
TGTGCCAGCAGCAAGACTAGCGGGGGGTATGATGAGCAGTTCTTC | CASSKTSGGYDEQFF | TRBD2 | TRBJ2-1 | TRBV7-2
TGCGCCAGCAGCTTGGCAATGGCATCTAACTATGGCTACACCTTC | CASSLAMASNYGYTF | NA | TRBJ1-2 | TRBV5-1
TGTGCCAGCCGCTGGGGGCAGAACTATGGCTACACCTTC | CASRWGQNYGYTF | NA | TRBJ1-2 | TRBV12-3/TRBV12-4
TGTGCCAGCAGCCCCGGGACTAGCGGGAGGGCCGATGATACAGATACGCAGTATTTT | CASSPGTSGRADDTDTQYF | TRBD2 | TRBJ2-3 | TRBV4-2